This TCR beta chain comes out of a study of blood T cell repertoires in COVID-19. Study information: Collection of acute and convalescent COVID-19 samples took place in the United States, Italy and Spain. PBMCs, B-cell-depleted T cells, or T cells provided the cDNA or gDNA that made up the material.

As handled by the study authors: Amplifying reference gene primers gave estimates of nucleated cell counts. Sequenced by immunoSEQ multiplex PCR; TCRdb stores in-frame clones only, minus some. D and trimming were read from the DNA, whereas the V and J calls and clone size are those reported in that table. The sample has about 95,000 clones, around 89% seen once. One Seattle source followed patients from active infection through their disease course. The sample comprised peripheral blood. This TCR was sampled from a man aged 45 to 65 with COVID-19, enrolled during active disease.

CDR3 region: CASSLGAGVGQPQHF. The DNA of the CDR3 is TGCGCCAGCAGCTTGGGCGCAGGGGTAGGTCAGCCCCAGCATTTT. This sequence joins TRBV5-1 and TRBJ1-5, with D possibly matching TRBD1 (6 bases). CDR1 and CDR2 (germline): SGHRS, YFSETQ. Trimming cost V 0 bases and J 6 bases, with 13 bases left between them. The CDR3 contains 15 residues.